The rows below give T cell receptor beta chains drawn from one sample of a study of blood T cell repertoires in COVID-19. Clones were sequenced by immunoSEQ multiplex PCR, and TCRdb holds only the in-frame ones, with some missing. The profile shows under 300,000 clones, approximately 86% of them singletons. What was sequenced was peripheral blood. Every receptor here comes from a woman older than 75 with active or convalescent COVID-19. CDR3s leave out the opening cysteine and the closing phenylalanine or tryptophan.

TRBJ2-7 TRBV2 ATTQDRGGDEQY
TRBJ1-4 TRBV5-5 ASSYGEGEKLF
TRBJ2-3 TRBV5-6 ASSTLAGGFASTDTQY
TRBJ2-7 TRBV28 ASIAGTGTYEQY
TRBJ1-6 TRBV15 ATSSAGQGGSPLH
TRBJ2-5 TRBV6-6 ASLQGRGYQETQY
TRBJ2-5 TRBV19 ASSETGGETQY
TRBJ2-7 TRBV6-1 ASSEYYEQY
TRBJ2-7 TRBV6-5 ASRPGGGGQY
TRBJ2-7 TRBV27 ASSLTPLVSEQY
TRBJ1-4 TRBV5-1 ASSPNPRGLSEKLF
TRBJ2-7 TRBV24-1 ATTRGQGAERGGEQY
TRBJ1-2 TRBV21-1 ASNPQANYGYT
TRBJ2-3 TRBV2 ASSEASVTDTQY
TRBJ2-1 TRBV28 ASSNPPGLAGGSNNEQF
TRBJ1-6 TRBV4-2 ASSQPTTRGIDSPLH
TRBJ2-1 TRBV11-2 ASSFLAGGSSYNEQF
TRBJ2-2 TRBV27 ASRPSGGTNTGELF
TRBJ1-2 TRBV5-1 ASSRTGDIVVGYT
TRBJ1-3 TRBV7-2 ASSLGGDSGNTIY
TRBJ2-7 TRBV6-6 ASSYSPTSGAYEQY
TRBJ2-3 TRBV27 ASSLLAADTQY
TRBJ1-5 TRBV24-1 ATSDPTGAGQPQH
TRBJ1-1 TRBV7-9 ASSETGSAAF
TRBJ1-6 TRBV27 ASSRGTGITPLH
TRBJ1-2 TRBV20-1 SAFPADGYT
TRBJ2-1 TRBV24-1 ATSDTVGRENNNEQF
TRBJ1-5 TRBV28 ASSLSIPPQH
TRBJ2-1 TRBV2 ASSPNYNEQF
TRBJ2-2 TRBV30 AWSQPGLESGELF
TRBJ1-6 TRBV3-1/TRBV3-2 ASSLGGGGSYNSPLH
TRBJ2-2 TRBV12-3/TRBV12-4 ASTVDRGLF
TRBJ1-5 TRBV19 ASRDRSNSNQPQH
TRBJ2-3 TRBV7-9 ASSLGSGGTDTQY
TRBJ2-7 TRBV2 ASSEIGGSSDEQY
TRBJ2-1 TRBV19 ASSTTSGVTFGYEQF
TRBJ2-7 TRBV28 ASSLRGYEQY
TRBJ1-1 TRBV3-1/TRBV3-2 ASSHPQKNTEAF